Each of the 8 T cell receptor beta chains below was sequenced from the same sample in a study of regulatory T cells in long-lasting Graves disease. The sample's time point: persistent/refractory GD, antithyroid drugs over 5 years with positive TRAb. There was RNA extracted from PBMCs, and the TCR library was made from it. To make TCR beta libraries, researchers used iRepertoire HTBI primers and Arm-PCR of CDR3 regions. In TCRdb, the multiplex PCR reads were re-called with MiXCR into one record per CDR3 protein. The sample lists over 300,000 distinct CDR3 sequences, about 20% occurring once. The starting material was peripheral blood mononuclear cells (PBMCs), obtained when the disease was refractory, from a patient treated with antithyroid drugs. These receptors were obtained from a female donor with Graves disease.

The gene calls are TRBV12-3 or TRBV12-4 and TRBJ2-1; 9 bases match TRBD2. This CDR3 contains 17 residues. Germline trimming cut 4 bases from V and 6 bases from J; bases unmatched to any gene: 13. CDR3 amino acids: CASSSAIGLAGFNEQFF. The CDR3 DNA is TGTGCCAGCAGTTCCGCAATTGGGCTAGCGGGATTCAATGAGCAGTTCTTC.

This clonotype was observed at least ten times. The rearrangement uses TRBV12-3 or TRBV12-4 and TRBJ1-5; D is possibly TRBD1 (5 bases). The CDR3 totals 13 residues. Trimming stripped 5 bases from V and 5 bases from J, with 10 bases between. The CDR3 nucleotides are TGTGCCAGCAGTCTCAGGGTCGATCAGCCCCAGCATTTT. Protein: CASSLRVDQPQHF.

This clonotype was observed a single time. J is TRBJ1-2 and V is TRBV7-2, with TRBD1 identical over 9 bases. Germline trimming cut 2 bases from V and 3 bases from J; bases unmatched to any gene: 7. The germline V gene has CDR1 SGHTA and CDR2 FQGNSA. This CDR3 comprises 16 residues. CDR3 residues: CASSLSLQGADYGYTF. DNA of the CDR3: TGTGCCAGCAGCTTATCTCTACAGGGGGCAGACTATGGCTACACCTTC.

This clonotype has at least ten counts. The rearrangement joins TRBV27 to TRBJ2-7, with a weak D call TRBD2 (6 bases). Trimming took off 6 bases at V and 0 bases at J, with 9 bases between the two ends. The germline gives CDR1 MNHEY, CDR2 SMNVEV (reference sequence). This CDR3 is 13 amino acids long. The CDR3 region is CASSRSGSYEQYF. The CDR3 nucleotides are TGTGCCAGCAGCCGTAGCGGCTCCTACGAGCAGTACTTC.

This clonotype was recorded many times. This CDR3 is CATSDLPCGEFYEQYF. The CDR3 coding sequence is TGTGCCACCAGTGATTTGCCGTGCGGGGAATTCTACGAGCAGTACTTC. The J gene is TRBJ2-7, the V gene TRBV24-1, with D perhaps matching TRBD2 (6 bases). Germline assignment: CDR1 KGHDR and CDR2 SFDVKD. The CDR3 has 16 residues. V lost 0 bases and J 3 bases, leaving 14 bases between the germline ends.

This clonotype has just one count. The genes are TRBV6-2 or TRBV6-3 and TRBJ2-4; 7 bases align to TRBD2. CDR3 length: 14 residues. J gave up 4 bases and V 7 bases, and 7 bases lay outside the gene matches. Germline V gene lookup returns CDR1 MNHEY and CDR2 SVGEGT. CDR3 loop: CASNGGGVKNIQYF. CDR3 nucleotides: TGTGCCAGCAATGGGGGGGGGGTAAAAAACATTCAGTACTTC.

This clonotype was seen only a few times. V gene TRBV10-2 combines with J gene TRBJ1-2; 9 nucleotides align to TRBD1. CDR1 and CDR2 (germline): WSHSY, SAAADI. The CDR3 runs to 12 residues. The ends lost 8 bases at V and 4 bases at J; junction bases unmatched: 2. CDR3 residues: CASSDRGYGYTF. The CDR3, as DNA: TGCGCCAGCTCGGACAGGGGCTATGGCTACACCTTC.

This chain uses TRBV24-1 with TRBJ1-5; a weak D match, TRBD1 (5 bases). This CDR3 is 15 amino acids long. Germline CDR1 and CDR2: KGHDR and SFDVKD. V lost 2 bases, J lost 9 bases, and 16 bases lay in between. CDR3 bases: TGTGCCACCAGTGATTCATTGGGGGGGGAGAGGCCCCAGCATTTT. Residues: CATSDSLGGERPQHF.